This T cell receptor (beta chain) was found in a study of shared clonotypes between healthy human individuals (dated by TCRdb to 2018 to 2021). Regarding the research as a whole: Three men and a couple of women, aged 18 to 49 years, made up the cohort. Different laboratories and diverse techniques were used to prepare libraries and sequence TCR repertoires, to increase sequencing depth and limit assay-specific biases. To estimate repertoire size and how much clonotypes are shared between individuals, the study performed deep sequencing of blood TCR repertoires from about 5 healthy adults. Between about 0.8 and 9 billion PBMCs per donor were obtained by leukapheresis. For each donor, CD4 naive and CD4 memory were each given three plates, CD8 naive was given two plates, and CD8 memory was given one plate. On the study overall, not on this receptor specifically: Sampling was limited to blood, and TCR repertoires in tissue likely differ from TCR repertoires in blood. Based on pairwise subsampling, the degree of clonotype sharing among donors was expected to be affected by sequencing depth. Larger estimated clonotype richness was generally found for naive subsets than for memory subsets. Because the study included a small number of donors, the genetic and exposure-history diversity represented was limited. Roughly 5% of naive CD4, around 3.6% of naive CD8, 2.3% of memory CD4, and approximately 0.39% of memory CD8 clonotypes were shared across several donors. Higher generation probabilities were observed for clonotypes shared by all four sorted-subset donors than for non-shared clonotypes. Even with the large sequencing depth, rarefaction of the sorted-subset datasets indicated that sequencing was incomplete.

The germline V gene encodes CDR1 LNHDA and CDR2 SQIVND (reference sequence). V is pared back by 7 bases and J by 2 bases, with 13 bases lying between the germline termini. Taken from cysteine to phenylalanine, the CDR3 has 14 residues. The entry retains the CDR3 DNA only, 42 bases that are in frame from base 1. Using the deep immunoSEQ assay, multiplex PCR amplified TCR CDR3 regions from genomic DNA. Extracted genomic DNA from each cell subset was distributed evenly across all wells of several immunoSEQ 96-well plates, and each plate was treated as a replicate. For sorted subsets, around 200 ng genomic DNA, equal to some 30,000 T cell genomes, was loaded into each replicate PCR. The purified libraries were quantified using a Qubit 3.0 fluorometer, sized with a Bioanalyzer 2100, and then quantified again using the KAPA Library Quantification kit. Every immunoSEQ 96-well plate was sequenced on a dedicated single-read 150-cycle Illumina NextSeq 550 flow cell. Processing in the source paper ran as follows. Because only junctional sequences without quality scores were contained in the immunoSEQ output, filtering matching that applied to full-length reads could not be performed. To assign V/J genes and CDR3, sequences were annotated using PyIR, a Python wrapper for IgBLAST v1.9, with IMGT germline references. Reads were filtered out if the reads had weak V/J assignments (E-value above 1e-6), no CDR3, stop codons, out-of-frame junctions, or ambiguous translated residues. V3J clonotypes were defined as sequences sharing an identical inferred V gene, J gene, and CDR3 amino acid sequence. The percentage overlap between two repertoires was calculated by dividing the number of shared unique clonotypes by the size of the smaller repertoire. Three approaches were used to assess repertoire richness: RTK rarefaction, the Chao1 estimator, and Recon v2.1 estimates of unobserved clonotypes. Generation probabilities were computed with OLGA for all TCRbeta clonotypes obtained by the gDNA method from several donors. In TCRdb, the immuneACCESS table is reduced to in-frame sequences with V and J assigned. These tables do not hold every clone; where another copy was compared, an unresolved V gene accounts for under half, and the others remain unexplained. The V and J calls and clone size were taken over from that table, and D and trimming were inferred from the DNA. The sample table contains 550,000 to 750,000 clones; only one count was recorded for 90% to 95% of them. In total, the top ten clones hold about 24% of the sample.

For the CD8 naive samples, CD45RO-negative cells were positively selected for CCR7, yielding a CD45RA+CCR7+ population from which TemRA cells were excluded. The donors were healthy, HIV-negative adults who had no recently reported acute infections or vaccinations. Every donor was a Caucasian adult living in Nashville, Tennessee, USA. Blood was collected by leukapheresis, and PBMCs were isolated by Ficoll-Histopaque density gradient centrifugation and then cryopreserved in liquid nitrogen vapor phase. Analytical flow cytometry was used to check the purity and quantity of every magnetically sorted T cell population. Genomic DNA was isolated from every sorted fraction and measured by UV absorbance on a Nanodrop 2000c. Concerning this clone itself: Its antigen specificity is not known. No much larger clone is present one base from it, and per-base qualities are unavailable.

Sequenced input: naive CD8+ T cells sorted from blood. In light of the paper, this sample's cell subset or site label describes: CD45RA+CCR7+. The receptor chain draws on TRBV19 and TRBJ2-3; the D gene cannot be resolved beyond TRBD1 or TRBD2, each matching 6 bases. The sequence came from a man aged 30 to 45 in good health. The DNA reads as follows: TGTGCCAGTAAGGGGGGTGGGGCCACAGATACGCAGTATTTT. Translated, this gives CASKGGGATDTQYF.